Only a few counts were recorded for the clone carrying this TCR beta chain. Its antigen is unidentified. Trimming pared 5 bases from V and 8 bases from J, leaving 12 bases between. Per germline, CDR1 MNHEY and CDR2 SMNVEV (reference sequence). CDR3 size: 12 residues. Sorting produced populations that all topped 95% purity. The sample belongs to a study of beta chain features in type 1 diabetes. About the research overall: Age, gender, cell numbers and subset yield matched between patients and controls. Study conclusions and caveats: Patients' naive, central memory and regulatory TCRB repertoires appeared more alike than those of healthy donors. When Type 1 diabetes patients were examined, their TCRB CDR3s proved moderately but significantly shorter in all four CD4+ subsets.

Of the isolated RNA, all was reverse transcribed, and so the sequenced material was expressed TCRB transcripts. The study sequenced naive, central memory and regulatory T cell samples to an average of roughly 3.4 million reads. Libraries were prepared by immunoSEQ multiplex PCR; TCRdb keeps only in-frame clonotypes and omits some of them. The sample carries some 640,000 clones, around an eighth recorded once. The TCR was taken from a man younger than 35 with type 1 diabetes. The V gene is TRBV27, the J gene TRBJ1-1, with D maybe TRBD1 (5 bases). Sequencing was done on a sample of naive CD4+ T cells from blood. The CDR3 nucleotides are TGTGCCAGCAGTCCACCGGACAAGGAAGCTTTCTTT. Amino acids: CASSPPDKEAFF.